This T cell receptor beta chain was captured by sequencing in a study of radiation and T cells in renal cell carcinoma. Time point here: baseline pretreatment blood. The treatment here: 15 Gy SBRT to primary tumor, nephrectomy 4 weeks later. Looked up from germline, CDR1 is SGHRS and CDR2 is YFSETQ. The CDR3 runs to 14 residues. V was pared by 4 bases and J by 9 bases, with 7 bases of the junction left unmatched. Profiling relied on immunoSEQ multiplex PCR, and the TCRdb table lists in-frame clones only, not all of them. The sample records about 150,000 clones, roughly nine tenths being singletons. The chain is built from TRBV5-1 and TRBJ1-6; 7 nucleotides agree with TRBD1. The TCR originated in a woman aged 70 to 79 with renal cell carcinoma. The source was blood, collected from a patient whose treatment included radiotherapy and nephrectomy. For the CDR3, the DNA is TGCGCCAGCAGCCCCGGGACAGTGGGTTCACCCCTCCACTTT. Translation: CASSPGTVGSPLHF.